Each of the 28 T cell receptor beta chains below was sequenced from the same sample in a study of Graves' ophthalmopathy and Graves' hyperthyroidism (dated by TCRdb to 2016 to 2019). Sequencer: Illumina HiSeq 2000. For repertoire sequencing, the TCR beta CDR3 regions were amplified from RNA transcripts. A first-round RT-PCR used HTBI primers with the Qiagen OneStep RT-PCR kit, followed by a second-round multiplex PCR, size selection and purification. TCRdb's own reprocessing of the public reads used fastp at Q25 and MiXCR and kept productive beta chains. CDR3 protein sequences are deduplicated, and each keeps its most common genes and DNA. Present in this sample are approximately 1.2 million distinct CDR3 sequences, about two fifths of which were seen just once. The ten biggest clones cover approximately 12% of the sample. The source material was peripheral blood or thyroid tissue (not recorded which). The source of these receptors is an adult man with Graves' hyperthyroidism.

This chain connects TRBV6-1 to TRBJ2-5; no clear D gene. This CDR3 contains 14 residues. CDR1 and CDR2 (germline): MNHNS, SASEGT. The germline V and J ends were trimmed by 6 bases and 0 bases, with 11 bases remaining between them. DNA for the CDR3: TGTGCCAGCAGGGAAACAGCGTACCAAGAGACCCAGTACTTC. Its protein product is CASRETAYQETQYF.

This clonotype was counted ten times or more. The chain combines TRBV19 with TRBJ1-2; D is unresolved. The V end was cut by 9 bases, the J end by 0 bases, with 17 bases between. CDR3 size: 15 residues. The germline CDR1 and CDR2 sequences are LNHDA and SQIVND (reference sequence). The CDR3 here is CASSHLGKTNYGYTF. CDR3 coding DNA: TGTGCCAGCAGCCACCTTGGAAAGACTAACTATGGCTACACCTTC.

Concerning this clonotype itself: A much larger clone lies one base from this, so it may be a read error. The chain is built from TRBV7-9 and TRBJ1-5, with D possibly matching TRBD1 (6 bases). The J call may not be correct, given that the DNA end is closer to TRBJ2-3. Germline V gives CDR1 SEHNR, CDR2 FQNEAQ (reference sequence). This CDR3 has 13 residues. The CDR3 sequence is CASSSKGVQPQYF. CDR3 DNA: TGTGCCAGCAGCTCAAAGGGGGTCCAGCCCCAGTATTTT.

This sequence joins TRBV7-9 and TRBJ1-6; D is uncertain. CDR1 and CDR2 from the germline V gene are SEHNR and FQNEAQ (reference sequence). Trimming shortened V by 5 bases and J by 11 bases, and 10 bases separated the two germline ends. The CDR3 totals 12 residues. CDR3 loop: CASSLRKAPLHF. The CDR3 coding sequence is TGTGCCAGCAGCCTGCGGAAGGCACCCCTCCACTTT.

This clonotype was counted many times. The chain links TRBV2 to TRBJ2-7, with D possibly being TRBD2 (6 bases). Germline CDR1 and CDR2: SNHLY and FYNNEI. The CDR3 contains 15 residues. V lost 6 bases and J lost 3, with 18 bases in between. CDR3 residues: CASRPGTRRGYEQYF. The CDR3 DNA reads TGTGCCAGCAGACCCGGGACCCGGAGGGGCTACGAGCAGTACTTC.

On this clonotype itself: A read error may account for a junction end that differs from germline. This chain links TRBV6-2 or TRBV6-3 with TRBJ1-2; unclear D gene. The germline V gene encodes CDR1 MNHEY and CDR2 SVGEGT. This CDR3 comprises 14 residues. CDR3 DNA sequence: TGTACCAGCAGTTACTCGGGAGTTAACTATGGCTACACCTTC. It encodes CTSSYSGVNYGYTF.

The table lists this clonotype with many counts. This chain connects TRBV9 to TRBJ2-2, with 11 bases identical to TRBD2. After removal of 4 bases from V and 5 bases from J, the junction contained 7 bases not matched to a gene. CDR1 and CDR2 (germline): SGDLS, YYNGEE. The CDR3 runs 16 residues. The CDR3 sequence is CASSPTSGVGTGELFF. The CDR3 DNA sequence: TGTGCCAGCAGCCCGACTAGCGGGGTTGGGACCGGGGAGCTGTTTTTT.

Details on this clonotype: The junction departs from the called germline gene at one end, perhaps through a read error. The gene calls are TRBV7-9 and TRBJ2-3; D might be TRBD1 (5 bases). The CDR3 runs 13 residues. The V gene's germline CDR1 is SEHNR and CDR2 FQNEAQ (reference sequence). The CDR3 loop is CAGSLGGTDTQYF. CDR3 nucleotide sequence: TGTGCCGGCAGCCTAGGGGGCACAGATACGCAGTATTTT. The variable domain in full, completed from reference TRBV7-9 and TRBJ2-3, reads DTGVSQNPRHKITKRGQNVTFRCDPISEHNRLYWYRQTLGQGPEFLTYFQNEAQLEKSRLLSDRFSAERPKGSFSTLEIQRTEQGDSAMYLCAGSLGGTDTQYFGPGTRLTVL.

The J gene is TRBJ1-2, the V gene TRBV9; the match to TRBD1 covers 8 bases. The trim removed 5 bases at V and 3 bases at J, leaving 12 bases unmatched. CDR1 and CDR2 (germline): SGDLS, YYNGEE. This CDR3 has 16 amino acids. This CDR3 is CASRSTGGGRDYGYTF. In DNA form, the CDR3 reads TGTGCCAGCAGATCCACAGGGGGAGGGCGGGACTATGGCTACACCTTC.

This clonotype has at least ten counts. The rearrangement joins TRBV24-1 to TRBJ2-5, with D unresolved. This CDR3 has 16 amino acids. V lost 2 bases to trimming and J lost 3 bases, with 15 bases between them. From germline, CDR1 is KGHDR and CDR2 SFDVKD. CDR3 amino acids: CATSDYSLGLEETQYF. CDR3 in DNA: TGTGCCACCAGTGATTATAGCCTCGGGCTAGAAGAGACCCAGTACTTC.

This sequence joins TRBV29-1 and TRBJ1-2; D is undetermined. V lost 2 bases and J 6 bases, leaving 10 bases between the germline ends. Per the germline V gene, CDR1 is SQVTM and CDR2 is ANQGSEA. The CDR3 contains 12 residues. The CDR3 protein is CSVEKGGDGYTF. CDR3 in DNA: TGCAGCGTTGAAAAGGGCGGCGATGGCTACACCTTC.

The gene calls are TRBV5-1 and TRBJ2-5; the D is unclear. V lost 4 bases and J 3 bases, leaving 16 bases between the germline ends. Germline V gives CDR1 SGHRS, CDR2 YFSETQ. This CDR3 is built from 15 residues. CDR3 amino acids: CASSQGRLVEETQYF. The CDR3 DNA follows: TGCGCCAGCAGCCAAGGTCGCCTAGTTGAAGAGACCCAGTACTTC.

This clonotype was seen a few times. The genes are TRBV19 and TRBJ1-5, with D perhaps matching TRBD1 (5 bases). Between the trimmed V and J ends, which lost 11 bases and 5 bases, there was a span of 16 bases. Per germline, CDR1 LNHDA and CDR2 SQIVND (reference sequence). The CDR3 length is 13 residues. The DNA for the CDR3 is TGTGCCGTCAGCGGGACCTTGGATCAGCCCCAGCATTTT. Residues: CAVSGTLDQPQHF.

The chain joins TRBV10-3 to TRBJ2-7, with 10 bases lining up with TRBD2. The germline V gene has CDR1 ENHRY and CDR2 SYGVKD. The CDR3 loop spans 16 amino acids. Losses at the gene ends were 3 bases for V and 6 bases for J; bases not matched to a gene: 11. The CDR3 here is CAISDEAAGGTGEQYF. DNA of the CDR3: TGTGCCATCAGTGATGAAGCAGCGGGGGGGACCGGCGAGCAGTACTTC.

The V gene is TRBV9, the J gene TRBJ2-7; possible D gene TRBD1, 7 bases. There are 14 residues in the CDR3. Trimming took 4 bases from V and 4 from J, leaving 15 bases between them. Germline values: CDR1 SGDLS, CDR2 YYNGEE. Written as DNA, the CDR3 is TGTGCCAGCAGCTCCAGGGGGGCGGGTTACGAGCAGTACTTC. It encodes CASSSRGAGYEQYF.

The CDR3 sequence is CSAGLAGGRETQYF. The CDR3 nucleotides read TGCAGCGCCGGACTAGCGGGAGGGCGAGAGACCCAGTACTTC. This chain joins TRBV29-1 and TRBJ2-5, with 15 bases aligning to TRBD2. This CDR3 has 14 amino acids. Losses at the gene ends were 7 bases for V and 4 bases for J; bases not matched to a gene: 4. Germline V CDR1 and CDR2: SQVTM, ANQGSEA.

This clonotype was seen repeatedly, ten times or more. This chain joins TRBV5-1 and TRBJ2-7, with no clear D. CDR1 SGHRS and CDR2 YFSETQ come from the germline V gene. The ends were cut back, 3 bases at V and 7 bases at J, with 14 bases in the middle. The CDR3 totals 13 residues. CDR3 DNA: TGCGCCAGCAGCTCCCCCCGAGCCCCTGAGCAGTACTTC. Its translation: CASSSPRAPEQYF.

This clonotype came up a few times. This chain joins TRBV7-2 and TRBJ1-5; D gene unclear. Per germline, CDR1 SGHTA and CDR2 FQGNSA. Deletions cut 1 base from V and 7 bases from J, with 14 bases between. CDR3 size: 15 residues. The CDR3 DNA reads as TGTGCCAGCAGCTTAGGGGAGGCCCCGGGACAGCCCCAGCATTTT. This translates into CASSLGEAPGQPQHF.

This clonotype was recorded at least ten times. The genes are TRBV9 and TRBJ1-5; possibly TRBD1 for D (6 bases). The CDR3 contains 15 residues. Trimming stripped 3 bases from V and 5 bases from J, with 15 bases between. CDR1 is SGDLS and CDR2 is YYNGEE in the germline V gene. CDR3: CASSASGAPDQPQHF. In nucleotides, the CDR3 is TGTGCCAGCAGCGCCTCAGGGGCGCCGGATCAGCCCCAGCATTTT.

This clonotype was observed a few times. V gene TRBV7-2 combines with J gene TRBJ2-2; 11 nucleotides match TRBD2. The CDR3 is 17 amino acids. Looked up from germline, CDR1 is SGHTA and CDR2 is FQGNSA. V dropped 3 bases and J dropped 6; count of bases not matched to a gene: 9. CDR3 region: CASSLDRGSGRAGELFF. The CDR3 nucleotides read TGTGCCAGCAGCTTGGACAGGGGTAGCGGGAGGGCCGGGGAGCTGTTTTTT.

In its sample, this clonotype was seen many times. This sequence joins TRBV5-1 and TRBJ2-7, with TRBD1 identical over 8 bases. Trimming at V came to 2 bases and at J to 5 bases, leaving 6 bases not matched to a gene. The CDR3 covers 14 residues. Germline V gene data show CDR1 as SGHRS and CDR2 as YFSETQ. The CDR3 DNA is TGCGCCAGCAGCTTTGGACAGGGTAGAAACGAGCAGTACTTC. Its protein is CASSFGQGRNEQYF.

As DNA, the CDR3 is TGTGCCAGCAGGTCTGGGACAGGGGTGGGGGAGCAGTACTTC. It is translated as CASRSGTGVGEQYF. The genes are TRBV7-8 and TRBJ2-7; 10 bases match TRBD1. The ends lost 6 bases at V and 7 bases at J; junction bases unmatched: 9. Per the germline V gene, CDR1 is SGHVS and CDR2 is FQNEAQ. This CDR3 has 14 residues. The full variable domain, with the rest looked up from reference TRBV7-8 and TRBJ2-7, is GAGVSQSPRYKVAKRGQDVALRCDPISGHVSLFWYQQALGQGPEFLTYFQNEAQLDKSGLPSDRFFAERPEGSVSTLKIQRTQQEDSAVYLCASRSGTGVGEQYFGPGTRLTVT.

In its sample, this clonotype was seen many times. The chain has TRBV7-2 and TRBJ2-2; 12 nucleotides agree with TRBD1. V was pared by 5 bases and J by 5 bases, with 9 bases of the junction left unmatched. Looked up from germline, CDR1 is SGHTA and CDR2 is FQGNSA. The CDR3 runs to 17 residues. The CDR3 spells CASSVDGGQGATGELFF. DNA for the CDR3: TGTGCCAGCAGCGTAGATGGGGGACAGGGGGCGACCGGGGAGCTGTTTTTT.

For this clonotype: A clone one base away is much larger, so this may be a read error. The V call is TRBV10-3, the J call TRBJ1-5, with TRBD1 identical over 7 bases. After removal of 6 bases from V and 8 bases from J, the junction contained 10 bases not matched to a gene. Germline CDR1 and CDR2: ENHRY and SYGVKD. The CDR3 is made up of 14 amino acids. The chain's CDR3 is CAISRGQEFEPQHF. CDR3 nucleotides: TGTGCCATCAGCCGCGGACAGGAGTTTGAGCCCCAGCATTTT.

The chain links TRBV20-1 to TRBJ2-5; 7 nucleotides agree with TRBD1. Germline CDR1 reads DFQATT; CDR2 reads SNEGSKA (reference sequence). V was clipped by 3 bases and J by 7 bases; unmatched bases: 14. CDR3 length: 15 residues. The CDR3 here is CSASNWGQRPMTQYF. The CDR3 bases are TGCAGTGCTAGTAATTGGGGACAGAGACCTATGACCCAGTACTTC.

The V gene is TRBV12-3 or TRBV12-4, the J gene TRBJ1-5; D is perhaps TRBD1 (5 bases). The CDR3 has 15 residues. Trimming left V 8 bases short and J 0 bases short, with 14 bases between. CDR3 bases: TGTGCCAGCGGAGCGGGACCCTTTAGCAATCAGCCCCAGCATTTT. This encodes CASGAGPFSNQPQHF.

V and J are TRBV7-2 and TRBJ2-7; 7 positions match TRBD2. The CDR3 spans 13 residues. CDR1 and CDR2 (germline): SGHTA, FQGNSA. V lost 5 bases and J lost 7; bases outside the gene matches: 8. The CDR3, as DNA: TGTGCCAGCAGCCCTAGGGCCGGGAGGGAGCAGTACTTC. Protein sequence: CASSPRAGREQYF.

V gene TRBV9 combines with J gene TRBJ1-2; tentative D call: TRBD1 (6 bases). CDR1 SGDLS and CDR2 YYNGEE come from the germline V gene. V lost 4 bases, J lost 7 bases, and 17 bases lay in between. This CDR3 is 14 amino acids long. CDR3 region: CASSPGRGASGYTF. In nucleotides, the CDR3 is TGTGCCAGCAGCCCAGGACGGGGGGCGAGTGGCTACACCTTC.